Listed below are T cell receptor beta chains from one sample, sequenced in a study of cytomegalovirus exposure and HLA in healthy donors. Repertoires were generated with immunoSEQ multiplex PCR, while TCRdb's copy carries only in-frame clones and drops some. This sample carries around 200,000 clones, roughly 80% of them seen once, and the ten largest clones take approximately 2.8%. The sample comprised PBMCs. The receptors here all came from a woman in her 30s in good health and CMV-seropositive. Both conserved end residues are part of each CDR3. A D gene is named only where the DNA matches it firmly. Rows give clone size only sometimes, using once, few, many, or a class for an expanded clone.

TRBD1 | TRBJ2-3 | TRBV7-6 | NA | TGTGCCAGCAGCTTGGGGACAGGGTACACAGATACGCAGTATTTT | CASSLGTGYTDTQYF
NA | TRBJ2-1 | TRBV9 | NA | TGTGCCAGCAGCGCCAGGGAGGTTATTAGAGGCAATGAGCAGTTCTTC | CASSAREVIRGNEQFF
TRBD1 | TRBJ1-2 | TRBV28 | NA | TGTGCCAGCAGTACGGACAGGGGGGTACATGGCTACACCTTC | CASSTDRGVHGYTF
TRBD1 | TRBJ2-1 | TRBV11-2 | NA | TGTGCCAGCAGCCCCGACGGGACAGGGGCGAGTTGGTACAATGAGCAGTTCTTC | CASSPDGTGASWYNEQFF
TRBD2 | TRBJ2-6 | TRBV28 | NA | TGTGCCAGCAGCCCCCTTGGTCTAGCGGGAGTGAGGGGGGCCAACGTCCTGACTTTC | CASSPLGLAGVRGANVLTF
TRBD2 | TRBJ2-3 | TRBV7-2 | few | TGTGCCAGCAGCTTCCGGCTAGCGGGAGCAGATACGCAGTATTTT | CASSFRLAGADTQYF
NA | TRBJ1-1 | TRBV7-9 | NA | TGTGCCAGCAGCTCGAGGGAGTTCGGTGGGAACACTGAAGCTTTCTTT | CASSSREFGGNTEAFF
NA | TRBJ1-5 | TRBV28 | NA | TGTGCCAGCAGTTTATCCAGAAACAATCAGCCCCAGCATTTT | CASSLSRNNQPQHF
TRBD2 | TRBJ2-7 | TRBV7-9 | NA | TGTGCCAGCAGCTTAATTGGCGGGAGTAACGAGCAGTACTTC | CASSLIGGSNEQYF
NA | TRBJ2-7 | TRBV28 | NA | TGTGCCAGCAGTTCCCCCGGGACACGGAGGCGCGAGCAGTACTTC | CASSSPGTRRREQYF
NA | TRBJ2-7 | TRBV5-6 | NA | TGTGCCAGCGGTCTCCGGTCAGGGGGGTTCCACGAGCAGTACTTC | CASGLRSGGFHEQYF
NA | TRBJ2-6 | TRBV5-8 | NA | TGTGCCAGCAGCTTGGCCGGACGGGGGGCCGGGGCCAACGTCCTGACTTTC | CASSLAGRGAGANVLTF
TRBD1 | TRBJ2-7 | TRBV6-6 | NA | TGTGCCAGCAGCCCTCCCCGGGACAGCTCCTACGAGCAGTACTTC | CASSPPRDSSYEQYF
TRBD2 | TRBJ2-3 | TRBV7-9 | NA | TGTGCCAGCAGCCCGCGGCGGGAGCGAGTTTCAGATACGCAGTATTTT | CASSPRRERVSDTQYF
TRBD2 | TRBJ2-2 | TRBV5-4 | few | TGTGCCAGCAGCCTTGCGGGGGGCGCCGGCACCGGGGAGCTGTTTTTT | CASSLAGGAGTGELFF
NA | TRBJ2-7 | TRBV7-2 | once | TGTGCCAGCAGCTTAGGCCAGGTTACTTCCTACGAGCAGTACTTC | CASSLGQVTSYEQYF
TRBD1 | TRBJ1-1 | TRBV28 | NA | TGTGCCAGCAGCCCGACAGGGTTCATTGAAGCTTTCTTT | CASSPTGFIEAFF
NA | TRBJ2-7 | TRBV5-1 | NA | TGCGCCAGCAGCTTGGCCGAAAACTACGAGCAGTACTTC | CASSLAENYEQYF
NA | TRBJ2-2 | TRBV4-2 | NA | TGTGCCAGCAGCCAAGGATGGACGAGGGCGAACACCGGGGAGCTGTTTTTT | CASSQGWTRANTGELFF
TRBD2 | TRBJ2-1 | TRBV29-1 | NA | TGCAGCGTCGACTCACCGGGACTAGCGCCTAGGGATGAGCAGTTCTTC | CSVDSPGLAPRDEQFF
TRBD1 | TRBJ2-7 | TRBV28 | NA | TGTGCCAGCAGTTTAACCCCGACAGGGGGAAGTGGGGAGCAGTACTTC | CASSLTPTGGSGEQYF
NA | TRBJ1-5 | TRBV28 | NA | TGTGCCAGCAGAGCCCCTGGGACTTTTGATAGCAATCAGCCCCAGCATTTT | CASRAPGTFDSNQPQHF
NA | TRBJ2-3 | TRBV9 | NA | TGTGCCAGCAGGGAAGGATGGGACAACACAGATACGCAGTATTTT | CASREGWDNTDTQYF
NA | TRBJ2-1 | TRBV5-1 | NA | TGCGCCAGCAGCCCCGGGACTCCGGTGGGAGAGCAGTTCTTC | CASSPGTPVGEQFF
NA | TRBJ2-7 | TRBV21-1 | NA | TGTGCCAGCACCTCAATCAGGGACAGGCCCACCTACGAGCAGTACTTC | CASTSIRDRPTYEQYF
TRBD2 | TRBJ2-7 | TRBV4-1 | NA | TGCGCCAGCAGCCAAGGGCAACTAGCGGGAGGGGAGCAGTACTTC | CASSQGQLAGGEQYF
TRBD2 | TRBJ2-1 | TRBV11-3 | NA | TGTGCCAGCAGCTTAGAGAAGACGTCACTAGCGGGAGGCAATGAGCAGTTCTTC | CASSLEKTSLAGGNEQFF
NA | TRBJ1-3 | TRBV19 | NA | TGTGCCAGTAGTAGGGGCGACTCTGGAAACACCATATATTTT | CASSRGDSGNTIYF
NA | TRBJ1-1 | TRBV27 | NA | TGTGCCAGCAGTTTATCTAGGGAGGCTGAAGCTTTCTTT | CASSLSREAEAFF
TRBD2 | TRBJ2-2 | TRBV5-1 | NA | TGCGCCAGCAGCTTGAGGGGGACTAGAAGCACCGGGGAGCTGTTTTTT | CASSLRGTRSTGELFF
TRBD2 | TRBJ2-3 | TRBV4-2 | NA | TGTGCCAGCAGCCAGGAAGCGGGAGGGCTTACAGATACGCAGTATTTT | CASSQEAGGLTDTQYF
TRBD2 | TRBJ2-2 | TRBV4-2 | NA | TGTGCCAGCAGCCAATTAGCGGGAGACACCGGGGAGCTGTTTTTT | CASSQLAGDTGELFF
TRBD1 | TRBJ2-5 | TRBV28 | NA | TGTGCCAGCAGGGGACAGGGTTACCAAGAGACCCAGTACTTC | CASRGQGYQETQYF
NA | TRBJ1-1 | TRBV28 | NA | TGTGCCAGCACCACTCGACGGGGGACTGAAGCTTTCTTT | CASTTRRGTEAFF
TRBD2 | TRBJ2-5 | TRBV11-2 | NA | TGTGCCAGCAGCTTAGATCTTGGGCGGGGGGGAGGGACCCAGTACTTC | CASSLDLGRGGGTQYF
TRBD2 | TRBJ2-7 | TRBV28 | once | TGTGCCAGCAGTCTTACTAGCGGGAGTTACGAGCAGTACTTC | CASSLTSGSYEQYF
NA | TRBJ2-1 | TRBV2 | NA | TGTGCCAGCAGACCTCGGAGTGAGCAGTTCTTC | CASRPRSEQFF
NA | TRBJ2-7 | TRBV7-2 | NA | TGTGCCAGCAGTCCAAGGGCGGGGCTCTCCTACGAGCAGTACTTC | CASSPRAGLSYEQYF
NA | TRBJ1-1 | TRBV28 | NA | TGTGCCAGCGGCCCCCGGGGGGGAAACACTGAAGCTTTCTTT | CASGPRGGNTEAFF
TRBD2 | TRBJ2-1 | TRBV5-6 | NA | TGTGCCAGCAGCTTCCCCGGACTAGGTGAGCAGTTCTTC | CASSFPGLGEQFF
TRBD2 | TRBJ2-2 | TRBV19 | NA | TGTGCCAGTAGTAGCGGGAGGGCCACCGGGGAGCTGTTTTTT | CASSSGRATGELFF
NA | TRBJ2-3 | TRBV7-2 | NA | TGTGCCAGCAGCTTAGCCGCAGGGGCCCGCACAGATACGCAGTATTTT | CASSLAAGARTDTQYF
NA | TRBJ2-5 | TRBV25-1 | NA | TGTGCCAGCAGTGAATTTGGAGGCGGGTTGGTCGTGTCGACCCAGTACTTC | CASSEFGGGLVVSTQYF
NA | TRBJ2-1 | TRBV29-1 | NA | TGCAGCGTTGACCCGGCCTCCCTTCTAGGCGATGAGCAGTTCTTC | CSVDPASLLGDEQFF
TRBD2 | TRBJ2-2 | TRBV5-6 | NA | TGTGCCAGCAGCTTCGTAAGCGGGAGTGCCGGGGAGCTGTTTTTT | CASSFVSGSAGELFF
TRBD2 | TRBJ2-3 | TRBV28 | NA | TGTGCCAGCAGTTTATCGACTAGCGGGAGCACAGATACGCAGTATTTT | CASSLSTSGSTDTQYF
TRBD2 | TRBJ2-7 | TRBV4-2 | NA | TGTGCCAGCAGCCAAGATAGTGAGCGGGAGGCCTCCTACGAGCAGTACTTC | CASSQDSEREASYEQYF
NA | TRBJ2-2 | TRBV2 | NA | TGTGCCAGCAGTGTTGAGGAGTGGACCGGGGAGCTGTTTTTT | CASSVEEWTGELFF
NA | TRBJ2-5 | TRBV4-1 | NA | TGCGCCAGCAGCTTGACGGGACAACAAGAGACCCAGTACTTC | CASSLTGQQETQYF
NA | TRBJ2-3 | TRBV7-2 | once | TGTGCCAGCAGCGTTAGCGGCTCCGGGGCAGATACGCAGTATTTT | CASSVSGSGADTQYF
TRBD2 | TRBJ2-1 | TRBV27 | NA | TGTGCCAGCAATCTCGGGACTAGTAACAATGAGCAGTTCTTC | CASNLGTSNNEQFF
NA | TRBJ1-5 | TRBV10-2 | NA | TGCGCCAGCAGTGAGTCGACAGCCTCCAATCAGCCCCAGCATTTT | CASSESTASNQPQHF
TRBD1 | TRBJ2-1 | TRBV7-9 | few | TGTGCCAGCAGCCCACCCAGGGGGACGTACAATGAGCAGTTCTTC | CASSPPRGTYNEQFF
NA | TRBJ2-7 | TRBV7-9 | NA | TGTGCCAGCAGCTTAGATGTGTCGGGAACCGAGCAGTACTTC | CASSLDVSGTEQYF
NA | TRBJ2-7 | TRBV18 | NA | TGTGCCAGCTCACCACCGAGTTCCTACGAGCAGTACTTC | CASSPPSSYEQYF
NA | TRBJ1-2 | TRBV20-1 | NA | TGCAGTGCTAGAGATGGCGGCTACACCTTC | CSARDGGYTF
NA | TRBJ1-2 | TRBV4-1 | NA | TGCGCCAGCAGCCAGGGGGGGACTAACTATGGCTACACCTTC | CASSQGGTNYGYTF
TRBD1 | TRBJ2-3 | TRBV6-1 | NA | TGTGCCAGCGGCCCCGGGACAGGGTCAGATACGCAGTATTTT | CASGPGTGSDTQYF
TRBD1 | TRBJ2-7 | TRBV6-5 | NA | TGTGCCAGCAGTCCCTCTACCCGGGACAGGTTTGAGCAGTACTTC | CASSPSTRDRFEQYF
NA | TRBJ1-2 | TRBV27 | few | TGTGCCAGCAGTTTCCAGGGGAACTATGGCTACACCTTC | CASSFQGNYGYTF